This is a list of T cell receptor beta chains from one sample in a study of cytomegalovirus exposure and HLA in healthy donors. Clones were sequenced by immunoSEQ multiplex PCR, and TCRdb holds only the in-frame ones, with some missing. The data hold roughly 150,000 clones, with over 60% observed a single time. The sequencing input was PBMCs. The source of these receptors is a male donor in good health and CMV-seronegative. Each CDR3 is given without its conserved first and last residue. The D gene is left open where the match is weak.

d_call j_call v_call cdr3_aa
- TRBJ2-7 TRBV18 ASSEGVSYEQY
TRBD1 TRBJ2-7 TRBV6-6 ASSYSGQGPYEQY
TRBD1 TRBJ2-3 TRBV19 ASSMDREGTDTQY
TRBD1 TRBJ2-7 TRBV7-2 ASSLGWGQAYEQY
- TRBJ2-3 TRBV7-2 ASSFSPGDTQY
TRBD1 TRBJ2-1 TRBV4-2 ASSQDPGTGGNEQF
TRBD1 TRBJ2-2 TRBV11-2 ASRPQGAVSTGELF
TRBD2 TRBJ2-7 TRBV9 ASSVEGLAGYEQY
TRBD1 TRBJ1-3 TRBV19 ASSWTGDSGNTIY
- TRBJ1-4 TRBV13 ASSSSGEANEKLF
TRBD1 TRBJ1-2 TRBV18 ASSPGTGPYGYT
- TRBJ1-5 TRBV15 ATSRETKAGANQPQH
TRBD2 TRBJ2-3 TRBV11-2 ASSPLGSGKGTDTQY
- TRBJ1-2 TRBV11-2 ASSWGQPGYT
TRBD1 TRBJ2-5 TRBV11-2 ASSTTGGRETQY
- TRBJ2-7 TRBV7-9 ASSHIPPGYEQY
- TRBJ2-3 TRBV7-2 ASSASLATDTQY
TRBD2 TRBJ2-3 TRBV7-2 ASSSRRVRGGRTDTQY
TRBD1 TRBJ2-2 TRBV19 ASSKTGGTGELF
TRBD1 TRBJ1-6 TRBV7-9 ASGDRPTPLH
- TRBJ2-1 TRBV6-5 ASSYPGQRNEQF
TRBD2 TRBJ2-1 TRBV2 ASSEAGRPNEQF
- TRBJ2-1 TRBV4-1 ASSLRQDSYNEQF
TRBD1 TRBJ2-3 TRBV19 ASSMRTGGTDTQY
- TRBJ1-3 TRBV2 ASSPMGGSGNTIY
- TRBJ2-5 TRBV15 ATSYFQETQY
TRBD1 TRBJ1-4 TRBV29-1 SALKTGVDEKLF
- TRBJ2-7 TRBV28 ATVGRTYEQY
TRBD1 TRBJ2-7 TRBV6-1 ASSDRDRVTKQY
- TRBJ1-2 TRBV4-1 ASSQAGVGYGYT
TRBD2 TRBJ2-7 TRBV27 ASSLTSGGGIGEQY
TRBD2 - TRBV28 ASWGRVNYEQY
TRBD1 TRBJ2-1 TRBV9 ASSPGGSLDYNEQF
- TRBJ2-5 TRBV27 ASSASRLARRNEETQY
- TRBJ1-2 TRBV25-1 ASGGAPDGYT
- TRBJ1-1 TRBV5-1 ASTPDSLNTEAF
TRBD1 TRBJ2-1 TRBV7-9 ASSPGTGDNEQF
TRBD1 TRBJ1-1 TRBV4-3 ASSLSTGTAQNTEAF
- TRBJ2-3 TRBV27 ASTSRGSFADTQY
- TRBJ2-1 TRBV5-8 ASSSPLAWEQF
TRBD1 TRBJ1-2 TRBV28 ASSFSGTVYGYT
- TRBJ2-7 TRBV28 ASSPPGVEQY
TRBD2 TRBJ2-7 TRBV30 AWSRSGNWIDSSYEQY